A single sample is the source of the 31 T cell receptor beta chains below, sequenced in a study of sequential checkpoint blockade in melanoma. Treatment in this sample: randomized to nivolumab then ipilimumab (arm A) or the reverse (arm B). Libraries were prepared by immunoSEQ multiplex PCR; TCRdb keeps only in-frame clonotypes and omits some of them. The table records 12,000 to 15,000 clones, approximately 72% of them present only once. Sequenced here: CD8+ T cells sorted from blood (inferred from file names), sampled from a patient given nivolumab and ipilimumab in sequence. These receptor sequences come from a human donor with melanoma.

This clone was recorded a few times. This chain connects TRBV19 to TRBJ1-2; TRBD1 might be the D (6 bases). The V gene lost 6 bases and the J gene lost 6 bases, with 14 bases spanning the gap. CDR3 length: 13 amino acids. CDR1 and CDR2 (germline): LNHDA, SQIVND (reference sequence). CDR3 sequence: CASSPQGWHGYTF. The CDR3 DNA reads as TGTGCCAGTAGCCCACAGGGTTGGCATGGCTACACCTTC.

By frequency in the sample, this clone is medium-sized. This chain uses TRBV21-1 with TRBJ1-2. TRBV21-1 is a listed pseudogene. The CDR3 totals 13 residues. CDR3 DNA sequence: TGTGCCAGCAGTTGGAGATGGGACTATGGCTACACCTTC. The encoded protein is CASSWRWDYGYTF.

The chain uses TRBV6-5 and TRBJ1-2; TRBD1 might be the D (5 bases). V was shortened by 1 base and J by 7 bases, with 7 bases between the two germline ends. Germline-derived CDR1 and CDR2 are MNHEY and SVGAGI. The CDR3 has 12 residues. The CDR3 region is CASSYYQGGYTF. The CDR3 nucleotides are TGTGCCAGCAGTTACTACCAGGGTGGCTACACCTTC.

The chain recombines TRBV28 with TRBJ1-2, with D possibly TRBD1 on 5 matching bases. Trimming shortened V by 7 bases and J by 0 bases, and 12 bases separated the two germline ends. There are 14 residues in the CDR3. Germline CDR1 MDHEN, CDR2 SYDVKM. The CDR3 spells CASTRAYSNYGYTF. DNA of the CDR3: TGTGCCAGCACCAGGGCCTATTCTAACTATGGCTACACCTTC.

The genes are TRBV4-2 and TRBJ1-2, with TRBD1 identical over 8 bases. Germline trimming cut 0 bases from V and 4 bases from J; bases unmatched to any gene: 10. The CDR3 has 17 amino acids. Germline CDR1 and CDR2: LGHNA and YNFKEQ. CDR3 protein: CASSQDVDRVFGYGYTF. DNA for the CDR3: TGTGCCAGCAGCCAAGATGTGGACAGGGTTTTTGGCTATGGCTACACCTTC.

Concerning this clone: A much larger clone differs by one base, so this may be a read error. The chain couples TRBV7-2 to TRBJ1-2; no firm D call. V was pared by 4 bases and J by 6 bases, with 21 bases between. The CDR3 has 16 residues. The germline gives CDR1 SGHTA, CDR2 FQGNSA. The CDR3 loop is CTSSSSPPSERNGYTF. CDR3 nucleotides: TGTACCAGCAGCTCATCCCCCCCTTCGGAGAGGAATGGCTACACCTTC.

The genes are TRBV5-5 and TRBJ2-5; D unclear. Germline values: CDR1 SGHKS, CDR2 YYEKEE (reference sequence). Trimming cost V 4 bases and J 5 bases, with 12 bases left between them. The CDR3 runs to 13 residues. The CDR3: CASSTTEWETQYF. Here the CDR3 DNA reads TGTGCCAGCAGCACAACGGAGTGGGAGACCCAGTACTTC.

The CDR3 DNA reads TGCAGCGCTGGGCGTGAGGGCCAATACGAGCAGTACTTC. This translates into CSAGREGQYEQYF. V gene TRBV29-1 combines with J gene TRBJ2-7, with a tentative D call TRBD2 (5 bases). V was trimmed by 7 bases and J by 4 bases, leaving 17 bases between them. The length of the CDR3 is 13 residues. Germline V gives CDR1 SQVTM, CDR2 ANQGSEA.

The chain carries TRBV5-1 and TRBJ1-1; D possibly corresponds to TRBD1 (5 bases). Between the trimmed V and J ends, which lost 5 bases and 10 bases, there was a span of 12 bases. The germline V gene has CDR1 SGHRS and CDR2 YFSETQ. This CDR3 spans 11 amino acids. CDR3 sequence reads: CASSVGGVAFF. The CDR3 region has the DNA TGCGCCAGCAGTGTTGGGGGGGTAGCTTTCTTT.

This clone was detected only once. The rearrangement joins TRBV21-1 to TRBJ2-7; TRBD1 was called by the table and not checked on the DNA. TRBV21-1 is marked as a pseudogene. This CDR3 has 17 amino acids. CDR3 amino acids: CASSQEGAGTNSYEQYF. The CDR3 region has the DNA TGTGCCAGCAGCCAAGAAGGAGCCGGGACAAATTCCTACGAGCAGTACTTC.

Within the sample, this clone is medium-sized. The chain couples TRBV4-1 to TRBJ1-2; D not resolved. The CDR3 totals 16 residues. The ends were cut back, 6 bases at V and 1 base at J, with 18 bases in the middle. Germline values: CDR1 MGHRA, CDR2 YSYEKL. This CDR3 reads CASRQDPGAINYGYTF. CDR3 bases: TGCGCCAGCAGGCAGGACCCGGGAGCAATTAACTATGGCTACACCTTC.

The chain couples TRBV6-1 to TRBJ2-1, with D perhaps TRBD2 (5 bases). The V end was cut by 8 bases, the J end by 9 bases, with 8 bases between. The CDR3 is 10 residues long. Germline V gene sequence: CDR1 MNHNS, CDR2 SASEGT. CDR3 in amino acids: CASLAGEQFF. The CDR3 DNA follows: TGTGCCAGCCTAGCCGGTGAGCAGTTCTTC.

This rearrangement joins TRBV6-1 to TRBJ2-5; D may be TRBD1 (6 bases). V was clipped by 0 bases and J by 3 bases, with 14 bases between them. CDR1 is MNHNS and CDR2 is SASEGT in the germline V gene. The CDR3 is made up of 16 amino acids. CDR3 region: CASSEAGAGVKETQYF. The CDR3 nucleotides read TGTGCCAGCAGTGAAGCAGGGGCAGGGGTGAAAGAGACCCAGTACTTC.

V is TRBV7-2 and J is TRBJ2-7; D gene ambiguous. This CDR3 region has 11 residues. The germline CDR1 and CDR2 sequences are SGHTA and FQGNSA. Trimming took off 4 bases at V and 3 bases at J, with 4 bases between the two ends. The CDR3 DNA follows: TGTGCCAGCAGCTCCATCTACGAGCAGTACTTC. Translation: CASSSIYEQYF.

The chain uses TRBV25-1 and TRBJ2-2; D possibly corresponds to TRBD2 (5 bases). V dropped 4 bases and J dropped 1 base, with 10 bases sitting between them. The CDR3 contains 15 residues. CDR1 and CDR2 from the germline V gene are MGHDK and SYGVNS. Written as DNA, the CDR3 is TGTGCCAGCAGTGTGGACTTGGGGAACACCGGGGAGCTGTTTTTT. It is translated as CASSVDLGNTGELFF.

This clone rates as medium-sized. CDR3 in DNA: TGTGCCAGCAGTCTACTCGGCGTGAGGAGCCTAAATGAAAAACTGTTTTTT. Translating it yields CASSLLGVRSLNEKLFF. The V call is TRBV27, the J call TRBJ1-4; unclear D gene. Germline V gene data show CDR1 as MNHEY and CDR2 as SMNVEV (reference sequence). Between the trimmed V and J ends, which lost 5 bases and 5 bases, there was a span of 21 bases. The CDR3 totals 17 residues.

V and J are TRBV5-5 and TRBJ2-7, with D possibly matching TRBD1 (7 bases). The germline V gene has CDR1 SGHKS and CDR2 YYEKEE (reference sequence). With 3 bases removed from V and 2 bases from J, the gap between germline ends came to 12 bases. The CDR3 has 14 residues. CDR3 bases: TGTGCCAGCAGCTGGCGGGACAGCCCCTACGAGCAGTACTTC. Its translation: CASSWRDSPYEQYF.

There are a few counts of this clone. The chain combines TRBV6-6 with TRBJ1-3; 8 bases agree with TRBD1. From germline, CDR1 is MNHNY and CDR2 SVGAGI (reference sequence). J lost 7 bases, V lost 4 bases, and 6 bases had no gene match. This CDR3 spans 14 amino acids. CDR3 amino acids: CASSLDREGNTIYF. In DNA, the CDR3 is TGTGCCAGCAGTTTGGACAGGGAAGGTAACACCATATATTTT.

This chain links TRBV15 with TRBJ1-1, with D possibly matching TRBD1 (5 bases). The V end was cut by 7 bases, the J end by 3 bases, with 12 bases between. Germline values: CDR1 LNHNV, CDR2 YYDKDF (reference sequence). The CDR3 extends over 13 amino acids. The DNA for the CDR3 is TGTGCCACCACGCAGGGCACTTACACTGAAGCTTTCTTT. This gives the protein CATTQGTYTEAFF.

This clone was picked up a small number of times. The chain employs TRBV19 and TRBJ1-2, with 7 nucleotides matching TRBD1. V was pared by 5 bases and J by 3 bases, with 12 bases of the junction left unmatched. This CDR3 region has 16 residues. Germline V gene lookup returns CDR1 LNHDA and CDR2 SQIVND (reference sequence). As DNA, the CDR3 is TGTGCCAGTAGTTTACCGACAGGGCCTGACGACTATGGCTACACCTTC. Protein sequence: CASSLPTGPDDYGYTF.

The count of this clone is one. The junction and the germline gene differ at one end; a read error may be behind it. The V gene is TRBV7-7, the J gene TRBJ2-3; the D gene is possibly TRBD2 (6 bases). CDR3 length: 14 amino acids. The V gene's germline CDR1 is SSHAT and CDR2 FNYEAQ (reference sequence). In DNA, the CDR3 is TGTGCTAGCAGCTTGGAGGGAACCACAGATACGCAGTATTTT. Encoded protein: CASSLEGTTDTQYF.

The rearrangement uses TRBV2 and TRBJ1-1, with D unclear. The germline V gene has CDR1 SNHLY and CDR2 FYNNEI. V gave up 8 bases and J gave up 6 bases, with 13 bases separating them. The CDR3 totals 12 residues. The CDR3 region is CASGGPGAEAFF. The CDR3 DNA reads as TGTGCCAGCGGCGGACCGGGAGCTGAAGCTTTCTTT.

The rearrangement links TRBV6-1 to TRBJ1-5; TRBD1 matches 7 bases. Germline CDR1 reads MNHNS; CDR2 reads SASEGT. There are 15 residues in the CDR3. The V segment lost 1 base and the J segment 3 bases; nucleotides outside the gene matches: 3. CDR3 protein: CASSEEGGANQPQHF. CDR3 DNA sequence: TGTGCCAGCAGTGAAGAAGGGGGCGCCAATCAGCCCCAGCATTTT.

Comments on this clone: At one end, the junction sequence differs from germline, possibly due to a read error. Other DNA sequences in the sample encode the same CDR3. The chain couples TRBV7-9 to TRBJ2-1; weak D call: TRBD2 (5 bases). CDR3 size: 14 residues. Per the germline V gene, CDR1 is SEHNR and CDR2 is FQNEAQ (reference sequence). The CDR3 nucleotides are TGCGCCAGCAGCTTAGCCGGGACCTACAATGAGCAGTTCTTC. The encoded protein is CASSLAGTYNEQFF.

The chain has TRBV6-5 and TRBJ2-5; D is unresolved. CDR1 MNHEY and CDR2 SVGAGI come from the germline V gene. There are 14 residues in the CDR3. The V end was cut by 0 bases, the J end by 5 bases, with 10 bases between. The CDR3 DNA reads TGTGCCAGCAGTTACTCGATAGACTCGGAGACCCAGTACTTC. It translates to CASSYSIDSETQYF.

V usage is TRBV9 and J usage is TRBJ1-3; 7 positions agree with TRBD1. Trimming removed 2 bases from V and 0 bases from J; junction bases left unmatched: 5. Germline V CDR1 and CDR2: SGDLS, YYNGEE. The CDR3 loop spans 16 amino acids. The CDR3, as DNA: TGTGCCAGCAGCGTGGGACAGTTAAGCTCTGGAAACACCATATATTTT. Translated: CASSVGQLSSGNTIYF.

The CDR3 nucleotides read TGTGCCAGCAGTGCCCCTAGCTCCTACGAGCAGTACTTC. It yields the protein CASSAPSSYEQYF. This chain uses TRBV2 with TRBJ2-7; no reliable D call. The V end was cut by 4 bases, the J end by 0 bases, with 7 bases between. This CDR3 is 13 amino acids long. Germline V gene lookup returns CDR1 SNHLY and CDR2 FYNNEI.

The J gene is TRBJ2-7, the V gene TRBV10-3; TRBD1 matches at 8 bases. The CDR3 extends over 17 amino acids. J gave up 0 bases and V 2 bases, and 9 bases lay outside the gene matches. Germline-derived CDR1 and CDR2 are ENHRY and SYGVKD. CDR3 protein: CAISEGVRDRSSYEQYF. DNA for the CDR3: TGTGCCATCAGTGAGGGGGTCCGGGACAGGAGCTCCTACGAGCAGTACTTC.

V gene TRBV7-3 combines with J gene TRBJ2-2, with D maybe TRBD1 (6 bases). Trimming stripped 5 bases from V and 4 bases from J, with 11 bases between. The CDR3 runs 14 residues. Germline values: CDR1 SGHTA, CDR2 FQGTGA. The CDR3 loop is CASSHPDSTGELFF. The CDR3, as DNA: TGTGCCAGCAGCCACCCGGACAGCACCGGGGAGCTGTTTTTT.

The chain links TRBV29-1 to TRBJ2-7, with 7 bases that match TRBD1. The CDR3 contains 12 residues. J was trimmed by 1 base and V by 6 bases; bases with no gene match: 3. Germline V gives CDR1 SQVTM, CDR2 ANQGSEA. In DNA form, the CDR3 reads TGCAGCGTAACGGGACAGTCCTACGAGCAGTACTTC. Translating gives CSVTGQSYEQYF.

This clone appeared a few times. CDR3 DNA sequence: TGTGCCAGCAGCTTGAGGCTACGAGCGGGGGGGTCCCCCTACGAGCAGTACTTC. As protein: CASSLRLRAGGSPYEQYF. The gene calls are TRBV7-9 and TRBJ2-7, with 10 bases that match TRBD2. The CDR3 runs to 18 residues. V gave up 3 bases and J gave up 2 bases; unmatched junction bases: 13. In germline, CDR1 is SEHNR, CDR2 FQNEAQ (reference sequence).